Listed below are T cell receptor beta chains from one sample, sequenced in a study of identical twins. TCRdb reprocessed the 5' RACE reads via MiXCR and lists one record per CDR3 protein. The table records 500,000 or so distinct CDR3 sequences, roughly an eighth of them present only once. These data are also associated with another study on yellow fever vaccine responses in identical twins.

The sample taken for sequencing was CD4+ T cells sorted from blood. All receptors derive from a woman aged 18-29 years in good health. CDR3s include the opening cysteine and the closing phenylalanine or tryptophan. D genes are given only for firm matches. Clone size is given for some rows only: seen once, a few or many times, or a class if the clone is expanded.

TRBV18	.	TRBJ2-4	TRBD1	TGTGCCAGCTCACCATCCCCGGGCCAAGGGGGCAGCAACATTCAGTACTTC	CASSPSPGQGGSNIQYF
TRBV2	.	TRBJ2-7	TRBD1	TGTGCCAGCAGTCCGGGACAGGGACAACTCGAGCAGTACTTC	CASSPGQGQLEQYF
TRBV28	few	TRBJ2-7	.	TGTGCCAGCAGTTCCCTCCCTAAGGAGCAGTACTTC	CASSSLPKEQYF
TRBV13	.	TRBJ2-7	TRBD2	TGTGCCAGCACCCCCCCCGCTGGTCCGGGGGGCTACGAGCAGTACTTC	CASTPPAGPGGYEQYF
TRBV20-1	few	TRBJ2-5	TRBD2	TGCAGTGCTAGAGATGCTCTAGCGGTTGTGGAGACCCAGTACTTC	CSARDALAVVETQYF
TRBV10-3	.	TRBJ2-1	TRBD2	TGTGCCATCAGTCCAAACGCCGGGACTAGTGACAATGAGCAGTTCTTC	CAISPNAGTSDNEQFF
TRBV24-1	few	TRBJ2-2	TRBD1	TGTGCCACCAGTGATCGGACAGGGGGTGGCGAGGAGCTGTTTTTT	CATSDRTGGGEELFF
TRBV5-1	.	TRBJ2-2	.	TGCGCCAGCAGCTTGGAAGGGGCCGCCAACACCGGGGAGCTGTTTTTT	CASSLEGAANTGELFF
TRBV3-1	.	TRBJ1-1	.	TGTGCCAGCAGCCAAGTAGCTGGGGGTGAAGCTTTCTTT	CASSQVAGGEAFF
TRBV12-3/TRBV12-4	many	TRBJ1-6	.	TGTGCCAGCAGCCCCTTCGAGGATTCACCCCTCCACTTT	CASSPFEDSPLHF
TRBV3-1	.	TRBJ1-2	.	TGTGCCAGCAGCTACGGGACGGCGCGCGGCGGCTACACCTTC	CASSYGTARGGYTF
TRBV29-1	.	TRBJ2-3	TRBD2	TGCAGCCTCAGGACTAGCGGAGTTCCCACAGATACGCAGTATTTT	CSLRTSGVPTDTQYF
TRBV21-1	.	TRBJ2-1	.	TGTGCCAGCTGGGGACAGCGTTTTTGTGAGCAGTTCTTC	CASWGQRFCEQFF
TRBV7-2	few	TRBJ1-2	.	TGTGCCAGCAGCCCCAGGGTGGGCAGGGGAGGCTATGGCTACACCTTC	CASSPRVGRGGYGYTF
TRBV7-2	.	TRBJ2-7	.	TGTGCCAGCAGCTTGTCCCCGGAACCAGGATCTTGGGAGCAGTACTTC	CASSLSPEPGSWEQYF
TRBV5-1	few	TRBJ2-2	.	TGCGCCAGCAGCTCGCACCAGCTGGCCACCGGGGAGCTGTTTTTT	CASSSHQLATGELFF
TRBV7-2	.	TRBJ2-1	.	TGTGCCAGCAGCTTACGAGGACAGAATGAGCAGTTCTTC	CASSLRGQNEQFF
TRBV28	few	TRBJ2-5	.	TGTGCCAGCAGTTTATCACTAGGAGCTGTAGGGGAGACCCAGTACTTC	CASSLSLGAVGETQYF
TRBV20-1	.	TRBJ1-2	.	TGCAGTGCTAGTAGGCGAAACTATGGCTACACCTTC	CSASRRNYGYTF
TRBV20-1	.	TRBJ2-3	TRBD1	TGCAGTGCTAGATTAGGACAGGGGGCTGCGGATACGCAGTATTTT	CSARLGQGAADTQYF
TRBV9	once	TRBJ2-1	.	TGTGCCACCAGCAGGGAGGTGGTCAATGAGCAGTTCTTC	CATSREVVNEQFF
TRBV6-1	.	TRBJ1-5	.	TGTGCCAGCAGTCCCTACGTCCGGGACATATCGCCCCAGCATTTT	CASSPYVRDISPQHF
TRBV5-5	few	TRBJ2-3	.	TGTGCCAGCAGCTTGGTGTTTACAGGGCGCACAGATACGCAGTATTTT	CASSLVFTGRTDTQYF
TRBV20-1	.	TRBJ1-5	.	TGCAGTGCTAGTAGACAGAATCAGCCCCAGCATTTT	CSASRQNQPQHF
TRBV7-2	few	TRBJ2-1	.	TGTGCCAGCAGCTTAAGGGCCCGTTCTTTGGCCAATGAGCAGTTCTTC	CASSLRARSLANEQFF
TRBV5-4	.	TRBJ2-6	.	TGTGCCAGCAGCTGGGGGACTTCGGGGGCCAACGTCCTGACTTTC	CASSWGTSGANVLTF
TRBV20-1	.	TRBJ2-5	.	TGCAGTGCTAGCCAAGGGGGGGGCCTCTTAGAGACCCAGTACTTC	CSASQGGGLLETQYF
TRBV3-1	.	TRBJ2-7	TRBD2	TGTGCCAGCAGCCAAGATCAAGTTAGCGGGAGGTCGTACTTC	CASSQDQVSGRSYF
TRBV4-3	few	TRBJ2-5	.	TGCGCCAGCAGCCACGCTCGGACAGCCCCAGAGACCCAGTACTTC	CASSHARTAPETQYF
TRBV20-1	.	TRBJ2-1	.	TGCAGTGCTAGAGTTTCCGGATACAATGAGCAGTTCTTC	CSARVSGYNEQFF
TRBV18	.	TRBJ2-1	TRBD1	TGTGCCAGCTCACCCCGCAAAACCGGGACAGCGAGCAATGAGCAGTTCTTC	CASSPRKTGTASNEQFF
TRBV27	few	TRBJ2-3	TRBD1	TGTGCCAGCAGTTCGACAGGGACCACGCAGTATTTT	CASSSTGTTQYF
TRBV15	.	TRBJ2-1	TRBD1	TGTGCCACCAGCAGGGGACAGGGATACAATGAGCAGTTCTTC	CATSRGQGYNEQFF
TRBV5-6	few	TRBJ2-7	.	TGTGCCAGCAGCCCTCTCGACTACTACGAGCAGTACTTC	CASSPLDYYEQYF
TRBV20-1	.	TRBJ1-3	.	TGCAGTGCTAGAGTATATATACTGTGGCAGGGTGGCAAAGTCTCTGGAAACACCATATATTTT	CSARVYILWQGGKVSGNTIYF
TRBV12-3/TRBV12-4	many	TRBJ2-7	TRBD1	TGTGCCAGCAGATACGACAGGGGTGCCGACGAGCAGTACTTC	CASRYDRGADEQYF
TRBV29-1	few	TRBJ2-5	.	TGCAGCGTTGGGTATGAGACCCAGTACTTC	CSVGYETQYF
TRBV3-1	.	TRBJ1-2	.	TGTGCCAGCAGCCAAGGCGGGGGCGCCTATGGCTACACCTTC	CASSQGGGAYGYTF
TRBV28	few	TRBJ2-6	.	TGTGCCAGCAGTTCCCCAAATGGGCTTGGGGGGGCCAACGTCCTGACTTTC	CASSSPNGLGGANVLTF
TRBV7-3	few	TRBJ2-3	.	TGTGCCAGCAGCCCCGACCGAGGGGGGAGCTCTAGCACAGATACGCAGTATTTT	CASSPDRGGSSSTDTQYF
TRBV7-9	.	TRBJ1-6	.	TGTGCCACCGAAAGAGGCGGGAATAATTCACCCCTCCACTTT	CATERGGNNSPLHF
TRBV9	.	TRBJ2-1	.	TGTGCCAGCAGCGTAGGATGGAATGAGCAGTTCTTC	CASSVGWNEQFF
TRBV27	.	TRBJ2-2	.	TGTGCCAGCCGAAGGGGGAGTGAGACCGGGGAGCTGTTTTTT	CASRRGSETGELFF
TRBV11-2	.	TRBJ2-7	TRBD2	TGTGCCAGCAGACCCCTCTGGGGTAGCGGGCCAGCCTACGAGCAGTACTTC	CASRPLWGSGPAYEQYF
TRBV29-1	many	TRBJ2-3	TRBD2	TGCAGCGGCCGCGCTAGCGGGGGATTCACAGATACGCAGTATTTT	CSGRASGGFTDTQYF
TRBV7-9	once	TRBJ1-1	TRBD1	TGTGCCAGCAGCGCCGGGGACAGGGTAAACACTGAAGCTTTCTTT	CASSAGDRVNTEAFF
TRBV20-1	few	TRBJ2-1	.	TGCAGTGCTAGAGAAAGGACTGTGAAGGGTTACAATGAGCAGTTCTTC	CSARERTVKGYNEQFF
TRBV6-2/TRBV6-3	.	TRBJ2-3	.	TGTGCCAGCAGCTCAGGGGCTAGCGGAGGGGACACAGATACGCAGTATTTT	CASSSGASGGDTDTQYF
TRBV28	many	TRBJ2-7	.	TGTGCCAGCAGTTTAACCTCCCCTGACGAGCAGTACTTC	CASSLTSPDEQYF
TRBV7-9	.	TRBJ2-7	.	TGTGCCAGCAGCTTAAGGGGTGAGATATCCTACGAGCAGTACTTC	CASSLRGEISYEQYF
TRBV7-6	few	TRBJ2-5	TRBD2	TGTGCCAGCACCTTTTCTCATACCAGCGGGAACCAAGAGACCCAGTACTTC	CASTFSHTSGNQETQYF
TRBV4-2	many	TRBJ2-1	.	TGTGCCAGCAGCCGCTCCTCCAGCTCCTACAATGAGCAGTTCTTC	CASSRSSSSYNEQFF
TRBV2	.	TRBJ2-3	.	TGTGCCAGCAGTGCGGAGCAGAACACAGATACGCAGTATTTT	CASSAEQNTDTQYF
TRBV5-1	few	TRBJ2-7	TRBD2	TGCGCCAGCAGCCCTGGCGGGACTAGCGGGAACTTCGAGCAGTACTTC	CASSPGGTSGNFEQYF
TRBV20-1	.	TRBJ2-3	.	TGCAGTCTGGCGGGGAGTAGCACAGATACGCAGTATTTT	CSLAGSSTDTQYF
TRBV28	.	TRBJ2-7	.	TGTGCCAGCAGGTATACATCACCGGGACAGCAGTACTTC	CASRYTSPGQQYF
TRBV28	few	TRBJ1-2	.	TGTGCCAGCAGTCTCCCGACAGGTCAATACTATGGCTACACCTTC	CASSLPTGQYYGYTF